This T cell receptor (beta chain) was captured by sequencing in a study of shared clonotypes between healthy human individuals. Across the whole study: In total, the donors were two women and a few men aged 18 to 49.

Deep-level running was used for the assay. TCRdb's copy holds only in-frame clones and misses some; the assay was immunoSEQ multiplex PCR. The table lists under 1,100,000 clones, more than 75% of them singletons, with 0.6% to 0.75% in the top ten. CDR1 and CDR2 (germline): KGHSH, LQKENI. This CDR3 is built from 16 residues. V was shortened by 0 bases and J by 5 bases, with 16 bases between the two germline ends. The sequencing input was memory CD4+ T cells from PBMCs. Subset described: CD45RA-negative fraction. This chain uses TRBV18 with TRBJ2-5, with D tentatively TRBD1 (5 bases). This TCR was sampled from a man aged 18 to 35 in good health. Some clones in this sample may be carry-over from other donors' samples. CDR3 sequence: CASSPPLPLAGETQYF. CDR3 coding DNA: TGTGCCAGCTCACCACCGCTCCCTTTGGCAGGGGAGACCCAGTACTTC.